This T cell receptor (beta chain) was identified during a study of radiotherapy plus CTLA-4 blockade in lung cancer. The wider study: Objective responses emerged in under 20% of patients, and roughly 30% attained disease control.

TCRdb's table, derived via immunoSEQ multiplex PCR, lists solely in-frame clones and lacks some. The repertoire includes approximately 100,000 clones, 85% to 90% of them detected once, and under 2.5% sits in the top ten. This CDR3 spans 15 amino acids. Germline values: CDR1 SEHNR, CDR2 FQNEAQ (reference sequence). Between the trimmed V and J ends, which lost 5 bases and 3 bases, there was a span of 16 bases. The chain employs TRBV7-9 and TRBJ1-1; the D gene is possibly TRBD1 (6 bases). The source material was peripheral blood, sampled from a patient treated with radiotherapy plus ipilimumab. This clonotype was obtained from a human donor with non-small cell lung cancer that progressed on radiotherapy plus ipilimumab. Some clones in this sample may be carry-over from other donors' samples. CDR3 region: CASSSTLEGDTEAFF. For the CDR3, the DNA is TGTGCCAGCAGCAGCACCCTTGAGGGGGACACTGAAGCTTTCTTT. The full variable domain, rest sourced from reference TRBV7-9 and TRBJ1-1, is DTGVSQNPRHKITKRGQNVTFRCDPISEHNRLYWYRQTLGQGPEFLTYFQNEAQLEKSRLLSDRFSAERPKGSFSTLEIQRTEQGDSAMYLCASSSTLEGDTEAFFGQGTRLTVV.